This T cell receptor (beta chain) was recorded in a study of cytomegalovirus exposure and HLA in healthy donors. Study findings and constraints: A later analysis linked a missense DCLRE1C variant to TCR beta V- and J-gene trimming. Among the sequence variants, a highly shared cluster was likely an artifact of sequencing.

Remarks on this clone: Its target is not known.

Losses at the gene ends were 0 bases for V and 0 bases for J; bases not matched to a gene: 9. The CDR3 is 18 residues long. Germline CDR1 is SGDLS and CDR2 is YYNGEE. PCR was performed using 60 Vbeta and 13 Jbeta primers. Only in-frame clones appear in the TCRdb table, and some are missing; sequencing was by immunoSEQ multiplex PCR. The sample yields tens of thousands of clones, approximately 82% seen once. The chain couples TRBV9 to TRBJ2-1; TRBD2 agrees at 7 bases. This sequence originates from a woman in her late teens or twenties in good health and CMV-seronegative. The specimen was PBMCs. CDR3 loop: CASSVDPRGGSSYNEQFF. The DNA of the CDR3 is TGTGCCAGCAGCGTAGATCCCCGAGGCGGGAGCTCCTACAATGAGCAGTTCTTC.